The 8 T cell receptor beta chains in this list originate from one sample, sequenced in a study of regulatory T cells in long-lasting Graves disease. The time point: persistent/refractory GD, antithyroid drugs over 5 years with positive TRAb. From RNA extracted from PBMCs, the TCR library was made. Arm-PCR of CDR3 regions and iRepertoire HTBI primers were used to build TCR beta libraries. TCRdb called the multiplex PCR reads again in MiXCR, with one record for every CDR3 protein. The sample has over 250,000 distinct CDR3 sequences, under 25% seen once. The sequences come from peripheral blood mononuclear cells (PBMCs), collected when the disease was refractory, from a patient treated with antithyroid drugs. The source of these receptors is a female donor with Graves disease.

This clonotype was counted at least ten times. The V gene is TRBV2, the J gene TRBJ1-5, with D possibly being TRBD1 (5 bases). Trimming took off 2 bases at V and 2 bases at J, with 13 bases between the two ends. The CDR3 extends over 16 amino acids. Germline V CDR1 and CDR2: SNHLY, FYNNEI. The CDR3 DNA sequence: TGTGCCAGCAGTGAATTTTTTTGGGACGGCAATCAGCCCCAGCATTTT. Translation: CASSEFFWDGNQPQHF.

At least ten counts were recorded for this clonotype. The CDR3 here is CASSYPLSNSYEQYF. The CDR3 DNA follows: TGTGCCAGCAGTTACCCCCTCTCGAACTCCTACGAGCAGTACTTC. The chain recombines TRBV6-9 with TRBJ2-7; D call uncertain. Looked up from germline, CDR1 is MNHGY and CDR2 is SVAAGI. This CDR3 contains 15 residues. V shed 3 bases and J shed 0 bases, with 12 bases lying between them.

This clonotype was counted many times. The chain links TRBV6-5 to TRBJ2-7; 7 bases are a match to TRBD2. This CDR3 comprises 14 residues. Per the germline V gene, CDR1 is MNHEY and CDR2 is SVGAGI. With 2 bases clipped from V and 0 bases from J, the junction kept 1 base outside the gene matches. The CDR3 loop is CASSYGTTSYEQYF. CDR3 nucleotide sequence: TGTGCCAGCAGTTACGGGACTACCTCCTACGAGCAGTACTTC.

This clonotype came up a few times. J is TRBJ1-5 and V is TRBV19; D may be TRBD1 (6 bases). The CDR3 spans 14 residues. From germline, CDR1 is LNHDA and CDR2 SQIVND (reference sequence). Deletions cut 3 bases from V and 7 bases from J, with 13 bases between. Written as DNA, the CDR3 is TGTGCCAGTAGTATGTCGGCAGGGGAACAGCCCCAGCATTTT. Residues: CASSMSAGEQPQHF.

This clonotype occurred many times. The chain is built from TRBV30 and TRBJ2-5; possible D gene TRBD1, 5 bases. CDR3 length: 12 amino acids. Trimming shortened V by 2 bases and J by 3 bases, and 7 bases separated the two germline ends. Germline loops: CDR1 GTSNPN, CDR2 SVGIG (reference sequence). In DNA form, the CDR3 reads TGTGCCTGGAGTCCAGGGAAAGAGACCCAGTACTTC. The encoded protein is CAWSPGKETQYF. The full variable domain, in which reference TRBV30 and TRBJ2-5 provide the parts outside the CDR3, is SQTIHQWPATLVQPVGSPLSLECTVEGTSNPNLYWYRQAAGRGLQLLFYSVGIGQISSEVPQNLSASRPQDRQFILSSKKLLLSDSGFYLCAWSPGKETQYFGPGTRLLVL.

This clonotype was detected only once. The CDR3 protein is CSAPDTMNTEAFF. The CDR3 region has the DNA TGCAGTGCTCCGGATACTATGAACACTGAAGCTTTCTTT. This rearrangement joins TRBV20-1 to TRBJ1-1; D unclear. This CDR3 spans 13 amino acids. Trimming shortened V by 5 bases and J by 0 bases, and 10 bases separated the two germline ends. CDR1 is DFQATT and CDR2 is SNEGSKA in the germline V gene (reference sequence).

As for this clonotype: A much larger clone sits a single nucleotide away, making a read error possible. This chain links TRBV28 with TRBJ1-6; D is uncertain. Looked up from germline, CDR1 is MDHEN and CDR2 is SYDVKM. This CDR3 is built from 14 residues. The CDR3 loop reads CASSLRTYNSPPHF. The CDR3 coding sequence is TGTGCCAGCAGTTTGAGGACCTATAATTCACCCCCCCACTTT.

This clonotype was picked up many times. The rearrangement links TRBV2 to TRBJ2-5, with a tentative D call TRBD2 (5 bases). V was cut by 4 bases and J by 0 bases, with 12 bases left in between. The CDR3 sequence is 15 residues long. Germline values: CDR1 SNHLY, CDR2 FYNNEI. The CDR3 is CASSVEEGYQETQYF. CDR3 nucleotide sequence: TGTGCCAGCAGTGTGGAAGAGGGTTACCAAGAGACCCAGTACTTC.